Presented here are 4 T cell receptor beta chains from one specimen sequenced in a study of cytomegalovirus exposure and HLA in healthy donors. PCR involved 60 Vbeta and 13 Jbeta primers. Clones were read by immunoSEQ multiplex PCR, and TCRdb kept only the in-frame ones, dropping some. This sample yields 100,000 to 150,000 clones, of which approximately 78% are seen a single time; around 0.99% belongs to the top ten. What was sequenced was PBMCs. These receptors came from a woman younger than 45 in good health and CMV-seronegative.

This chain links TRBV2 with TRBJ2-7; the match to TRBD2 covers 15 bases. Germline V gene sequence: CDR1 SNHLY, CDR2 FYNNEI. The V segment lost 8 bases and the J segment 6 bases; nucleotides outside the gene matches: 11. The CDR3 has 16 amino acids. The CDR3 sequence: CASFSWTSGRAREQYF. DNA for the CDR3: TGTGCCAGCTTCAGCTGGACTAGCGGGAGGGCTCGCGAGCAGTACTTC. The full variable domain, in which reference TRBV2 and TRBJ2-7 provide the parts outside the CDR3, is EPEVTQTPSHQVTQMGQEVILRCVPISNHLYFYWYRQILGQKVEFLVSFYNNEISEKSEIFDDQFSVERPDGSNFTLKIRSTKLEDSAMYFCASFSWTSGRAREQYFGPGTRLTVT.

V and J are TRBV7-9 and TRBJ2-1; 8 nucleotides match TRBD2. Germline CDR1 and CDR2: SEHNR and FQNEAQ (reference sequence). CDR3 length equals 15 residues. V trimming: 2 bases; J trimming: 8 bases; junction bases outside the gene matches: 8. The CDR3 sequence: CASSLSLSGIDEQFF. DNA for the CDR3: TGTGCCAGCAGCTTATCCCTTAGCGGGATTGATGAGCAGTTCTTC.

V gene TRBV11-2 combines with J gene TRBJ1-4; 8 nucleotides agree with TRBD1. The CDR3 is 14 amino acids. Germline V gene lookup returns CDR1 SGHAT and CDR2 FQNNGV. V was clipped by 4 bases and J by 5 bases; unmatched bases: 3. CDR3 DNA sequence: TGTGCCAGCAGCTCTAGGACAGGGAATGAAAAACTGTTTTTT. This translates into CASSSRTGNEKLFF.

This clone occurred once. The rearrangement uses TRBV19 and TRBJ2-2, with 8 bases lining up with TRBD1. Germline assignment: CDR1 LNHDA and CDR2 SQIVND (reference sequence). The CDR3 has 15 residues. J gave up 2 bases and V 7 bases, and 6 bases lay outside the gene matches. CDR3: CASTPGTGNTGELFF. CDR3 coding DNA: TGTGCCAGTACCCCCGGGACAGGTAACACCGGGGAGCTGTTTTTT.